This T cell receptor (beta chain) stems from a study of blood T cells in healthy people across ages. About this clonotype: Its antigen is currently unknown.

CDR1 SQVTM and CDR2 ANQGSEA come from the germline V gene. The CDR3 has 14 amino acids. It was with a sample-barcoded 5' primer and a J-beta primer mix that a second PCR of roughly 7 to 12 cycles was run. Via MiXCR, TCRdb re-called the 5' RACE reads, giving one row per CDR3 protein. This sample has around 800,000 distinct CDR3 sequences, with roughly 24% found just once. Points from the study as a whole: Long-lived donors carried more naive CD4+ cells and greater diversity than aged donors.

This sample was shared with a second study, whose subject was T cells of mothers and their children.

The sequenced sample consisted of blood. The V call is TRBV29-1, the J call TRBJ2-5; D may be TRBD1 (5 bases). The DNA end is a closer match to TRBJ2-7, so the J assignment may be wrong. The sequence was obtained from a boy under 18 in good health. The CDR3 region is CSVSSRGPPYEQYF. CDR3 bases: TGCAGCGTATCCTCTAGGGGCCCACCCTACGAGCAGTACTTC.